Presented here are 12 T cell receptor beta chains from one specimen sequenced in a study of OX40 agonist ivuxolimab in advanced cancers. Library creation used the immunoSEQ multiplex PCR assay. TCRdb took this table from immuneACCESS and kept in-frame rearrangements with V and J called. Such tables lack part of the clones; where checked against another copy, unresolved V genes explain under half of the gap, and the rest is unexplained. The sample table records around 65,000 clones; 80% to 95% of these occur just once. About 0.59% of the sample lies in the top ten. Specimen: CD4+ or CD8+ T cells sorted from blood, collected in a trial of the OX40 agonist ivuxolimab. Receptors were obtained from an adult with an advanced solid tumor such as melanoma, head and neck, liver or kidney cancer.

The chain uses TRBV11-2 and TRBJ1-2; D call uncertain. CDR3 length: 15 amino acids. V was cut by 5 bases and J by 8 bases, with 21 bases left in between. Germline loops: CDR1 SGHAT, CDR2 FQNNGV. The CDR3 reads CASSTSEGARRGYTF. CDR3 sequence (DNA): TGTGCCAGCAGCACAAGCGAGGGAGCCCGGAGAGGCTACACCTTC. Full variable domain (outside the CDR3, taken from reference TRBV11-2 and TRBJ1-2): EAGVAQSPRYKIIEKRQSVAFWCNPISGHATLYWYQQILGQGPKLLIQFQNNGVVDDSQLPKDRFSAERLKGVDSTLKIQPAKLEDSAVYLCASSTSEGARRGYTFGSGTRLTVV.

This clone was seen only once. The chain is built from TRBV7-5 and TRBJ2-2; the table assigns TRBD2, which was not confirmed against the DNA. TRBV7-5 is described as a pseudogene. The CDR3 is 16 residues long. CDR3 DNA sequence: TGTGCCAGAACTCGGGGGGGGCTAGCGAACACCGGGGAGCTGTTTTTT. Translating gives CARTRGGLANTGELFF.

This clone came up once. The gene calls are TRBV19 and TRBJ2-2; D ambiguous. V was shortened by 3 bases and J by 6 bases, with 8 bases between the two germline ends. The CDR3 is 13 residues long. Germline CDR1 reads LNHDA; CDR2 reads SQIVND (reference sequence). The CDR3 DNA follows: TGTGCCAGTAGTATTTCGATGCCCGGGGAGCTGTTTTTT. Amino acids: CASSISMPGELFF.

The V gene is TRBV4-1, the J gene TRBJ2-3; 15 bases fit TRBD2. Germline values: CDR1 MGHRA, CDR2 YSYEKL. V shed 0 bases, J shed 0 bases, and the junction held 7 bases outside the gene matches. CDR3 length: 20 amino acids. The CDR3 sequence is CASSQDGLAGGFSSTDTQYF. CDR3 coding DNA: TGCGCCAGCAGCCAAGATGGACTAGCGGGGGGGTTTTCTAGCACAGATACGCAGTATTTT.

The table lists this clone with a count of one. The chain uses TRBV11-2 and TRBJ2-6; D is unclear. The V gene's germline CDR1 is SGHAT and CDR2 FQNNGV. The V gene lost 5 bases and the J gene lost 0 bases, with 17 bases spanning the gap. The CDR3 length is 18 residues. In DNA form, the CDR3 reads TGTGCCAGCAGCCCCGTAAGGGCGCAACTCTCTGGGGCCAACGTCCTGACTTTC. This sequence encodes CASSPVRAQLSGANVLTF.

The gene calls are TRBV21-1 and TRBJ2-4; the table's D call, TRBD2, was not checked against the DNA. TRBV21-1 is assigned pseudogene status. The CDR3 loop spans 16 amino acids. CDR3 bases: TGTGCCAGCAGCGACCTTTACCGGGAATCCAAAAACATTCAGTACTTC. It specifies CASSDLYRESKNIQYF.

As to this clone: The junction departs from germline at one end; a sequencing error may be responsible. This sequence joins TRBV5-1 and TRBJ2-5; no definite D call. The germline V gene encodes CDR1 SGHRS and CDR2 YFSETQ. The CDR3 runs 13 residues. The CDR3 DNA reads TGTGCCAGCAGCTTGGCTGGCTGGCAGACCCAGTACTTC. This codes for CASSLAGWQTQYF.

The chain carries TRBV9 and TRBJ1-2; D is perhaps TRBD1 (5 bases). CDR3 length: 15 amino acids. Germline V lookup: CDR1 SGDLS, CDR2 YYNGEE. V lost 4 bases and J lost 4, with 17 bases in between. The CDR3 DNA reads TGTGCCAGCAGCCGAGAGGGGACTGAGATCTATGGCTACACCTTC. Encoded protein: CASSREGTEIYGYTF.

This chain uses TRBV6-5 with TRBJ2-5; 7 bases map to TRBD2. The CDR3 consists of 14 residues. Losses at the gene ends were 5 bases for V and 4 bases for J; bases not matched to a gene: 7. Germline lookup yields CDR1 MNHEY and CDR2 SVGAGI. CDR3 residues: CASSGEGGGETQYF. CDR3 nucleotides: TGTGCCAGCAGTGGGGAGGGAGGAGGAGAGACCCAGTACTTC.

This chain links TRBV29-1 with TRBJ2-5; D remains unclear. The CDR3 loop spans 11 amino acids. V was trimmed by 5 bases and J by 4 bases, leaving 8 bases between them. Germline assignment: CDR1 SQVTM and CDR2 ANQGSEA. The CDR3 loop reads CSVRPGETQYF. The CDR3 DNA follows: TGCAGCGTTAGACCGGGAGAGACCCAGTACTTC.

The V call is TRBV6-6, the J call TRBJ1-2; the match to TRBD1 covers 11 bases. Germline values: CDR1 MNHNY, CDR2 SVGAGI (reference sequence). V lost 6 bases, J lost 8 bases, and 8 bases stayed unmatched. This CDR3 has 14 residues. In nucleotides, the CDR3 is TGTGCCAGCAGGGTGGGACAGGGGGGACGGGGCTACACCTTC. Its protein is CASRVGQGGRGYTF.

V is TRBV14 and J is TRBJ1-5, with no clear D. Trimming removed 4 bases at V and 4 bases at J, with 8 bases between. The CDR3 has 13 amino acids. The germline CDR1 and CDR2 sequences are SGHDN and FVKESK. This CDR3 reads CASSRAGNQPQHF. CDR3 bases: TGTGCCAGCAGCCGGGCCGGAAATCAGCCCCAGCATTTT.